Here is one T cell receptor (beta chain) with its context. These data belong to a study of blood T cell repertoires in COVID-19. Here immunoSEQ multiplex PCR was the method, and the copy in TCRdb shows in-frame clones only, minus some. The table records about 250,000 clones, roughly 80% of them present only once. The V gene end was trimmed by 3 bases and the J gene end by 1 base; junction bases not matched to a gene: 5. Germline V gene sequence: CDR1 SGHDN, CDR2 FVKESK. The CDR3 consists of 15 residues. The source material was PBMCs or T cells enriched from blood (not recorded which). The receptor was isolated from a man aged 35-49 years who had been exposed to COVID-19. The chain uses TRBV14 and TRBJ1-1, with 7 bases aligning to TRBD1. Here the CDR3 DNA reads TGTGCCAGCAGCCACCTGACAGGGTGGAACACTGAAGCTTTCTTT. This translates into CASSHLTGWNTEAFF. Drawing the rest from reference TRBV14 and TRBJ1-1, the complete variable domain is EAGVTQFPSHSVIEKGQTVTLRCDPISGHDNLYWYRRVMGKEIKFLLHFVKESKQDESGMPNNRFLAERTGGTYSTLKVQPAELEDSGVYFCASSHLTGWNTEAFFGQGTRLTVV.